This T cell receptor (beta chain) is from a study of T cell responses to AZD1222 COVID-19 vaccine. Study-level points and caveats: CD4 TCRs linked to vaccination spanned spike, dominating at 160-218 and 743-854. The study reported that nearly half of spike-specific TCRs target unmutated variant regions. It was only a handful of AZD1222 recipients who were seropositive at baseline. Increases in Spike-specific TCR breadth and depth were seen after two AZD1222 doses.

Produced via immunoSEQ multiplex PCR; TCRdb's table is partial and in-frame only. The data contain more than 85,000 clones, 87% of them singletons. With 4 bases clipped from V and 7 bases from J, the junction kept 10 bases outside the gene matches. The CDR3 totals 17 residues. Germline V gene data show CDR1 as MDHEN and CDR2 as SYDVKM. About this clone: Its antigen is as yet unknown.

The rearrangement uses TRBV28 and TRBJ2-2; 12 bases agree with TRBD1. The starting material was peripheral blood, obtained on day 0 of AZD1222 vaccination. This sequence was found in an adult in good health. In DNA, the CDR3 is TGTGCCAGCAGTTCCCCGGGACAGGGGGCGCGGGGCGGGGAGCTGTTTTTT. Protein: CASSSPGQGARGGELFF.